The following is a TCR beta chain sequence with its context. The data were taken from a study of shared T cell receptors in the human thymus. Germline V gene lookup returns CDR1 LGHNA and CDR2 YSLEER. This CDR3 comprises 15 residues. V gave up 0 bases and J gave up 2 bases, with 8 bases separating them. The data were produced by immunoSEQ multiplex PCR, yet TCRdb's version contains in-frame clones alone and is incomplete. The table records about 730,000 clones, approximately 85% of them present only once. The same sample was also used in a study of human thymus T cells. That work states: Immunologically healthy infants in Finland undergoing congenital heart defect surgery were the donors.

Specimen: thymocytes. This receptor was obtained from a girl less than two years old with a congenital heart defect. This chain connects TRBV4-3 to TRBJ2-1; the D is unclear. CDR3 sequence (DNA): TGCGCCAGCAGCCAAGACAGAATAACCTACAATGAGCAGTTCTTC. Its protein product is CASSQDRITYNEQFF.